Shown below are 15 T cell receptor beta chains from a single sample sequenced in a study of T-cell reconstitution after alpha-beta-depleted transplantation in children. TCRbeta library construction was performed incorporating unique molecular identifiers. TCRdb re-analysed the PCR reads in MiXCR, keeping a single row per CDR3 protein. The profile shows about 980,000 distinct CDR3 sequences, about 30% of them singletons. The sample here was PBMCs, mostly from graft donor cells, taken 360 days after TCRalphabeta/CD19-depleted stem cell transplant. Receptors were obtained from a boy in the first two years of life who had a stem cell transplant for SCID, so the T cells may come from the graft donor.

This clonotype was observed a handful of times. The V and J genes are TRBV12-3 or TRBV12-4 and TRBJ1-2; weak D call: TRBD1 (5 bases). The length of the CDR3 is 15 residues. The V and J ends lost 2 bases and 0 bases respectively, with 10 bases between them. The CDR3 DNA is TGTGCCAGCAGTTTAAAGGGGACGGCTAACTATGGCTACACCTTC. Residues: CASSLKGTANYGYTF.

The CDR3 sequence is CSAREGQKKGAFF. The CDR3, as DNA: TGCAGTGCTAGAGAGGGACAGAAGAAAGGAGCTTTCTTT. This sequence joins TRBV20-1 and TRBJ1-1, with 7 bases that match TRBD1. Per the germline V gene, CDR1 is DFQATT and CDR2 is SNEGSKA (reference sequence). With 0 bases clipped from V and 10 bases from J, the junction kept 8 bases outside the gene matches. The CDR3 totals 13 residues.

This clonotype occurred a few times. This chain links TRBV7-2 with TRBJ2-7; TRBD1 might be the D (6 bases). Between the trimmed V and J ends, which lost 5 bases and 7 bases, there was a span of 18 bases. The CDR3 spans 14 residues. The germline CDR1 and CDR2 sequences are SGHTA and FQGNSA. The CDR3 protein is CASSPTTGIMEQYF. CDR3 nucleotide sequence: TGTGCCAGCAGCCCTACTACAGGGATAATGGAGCAGTACTTC.

The chain couples TRBV20-1 to TRBJ1-1, with a tentative D call TRBD1 (6 bases). Germline-derived CDR1 and CDR2 are DFQATT and SNEGSKA (reference sequence). V was trimmed by 5 bases and J by 7 bases, leaving 17 bases between them. The CDR3 spans 13 residues. In DNA, the CDR3 is TGCAGTGCTTCTCCGGGACACATTCTTGAAGCTTTCTTT. This translates into CSASPGHILEAFF.

The CDR3 loop is CSARSGTNNHNEQFF. The CDR3 nucleotides are TGCAGTGCCCGATCCGGGACAAATAACCACAATGAGCAGTTCTTC. The chain recombines TRBV20-1 with TRBJ2-1, with D maybe TRBD1 (6 bases). Germline CDR1 DFQATT, CDR2 SNEGSKA (reference sequence). The CDR3 length is 15 residues. The ends were cut back, 6 bases at V and 5 bases at J, with 20 bases in the middle.

The sample holds a few counts of this clonotype. The chain couples TRBV12-3 or TRBV12-4 to TRBJ2-3, with D possibly matching TRBD2 (6 bases). Trimming took 4 bases from V and 2 from J, leaving 13 bases between them. CDR3 size: 15 residues. This CDR3 is CASSWARGDTDTQYF. The CDR3 DNA reads as TGTGCCAGCAGTTGGGCGCGCGGGGACACAGATACGCAGTATTTT.

The chain links TRBV19 to TRBJ1-4, with 8 bases fitting TRBD1. Germline-derived CDR1 and CDR2 are LNHDA and SQIVND (reference sequence). The V and J ends lost 6 bases and 6 bases, in that order; junction bases with no gene match: 12. The CDR3 loop spans 16 amino acids. CDR3 residues: CASRRPTGGQDEKLFF. The CDR3 coding sequence is TGTGCCAGTAGACGACCCACAGGGGGACAGGATGAAAAACTGTTTTTT.

As regards this clonotype: At one end the junction does not follow the germline gene, possibly because of a read error. The chain couples TRBV5-1 to TRBJ2-3; the match to TRBD2 covers 8 bases. The CDR3 is made up of 15 amino acids. Germline loops: CDR1 SGHRS, CDR2 YFSETQ. CDR3 protein: CPSSLTSVGTDTQYF. Written as DNA, the CDR3 is TGCCCCAGCAGCTTGACTAGCGTTGGCACAGATACGCAGTATTTT.

The chain has TRBV2 and TRBJ2-3; tentative D call: TRBD1 (6 bases). CDR3 length: 15 residues. The V gene's germline CDR1 is SNHLY and CDR2 FYNNEI. V was clipped by 8 bases and J by 4 bases, with 19 bases between them. The CDR3 DNA sequence: TGTGCCAGCGGGTATAGCCAGGGGATATCAGATACGCAGTATTTT. It specifies CASGYSQGISDTQYF.

In this sample, this clonotype turned up a few times. The genes are TRBV24-1 and TRBJ2-2; maybe TRBD2 (6 bases). Trimming took off 3 bases at V and 6 bases at J, with 16 bases between the two ends. Per germline, CDR1 KGHDR and CDR2 SFDVKD. The CDR3 length is 16 residues. CDR3 in amino acids: CATSDARRGGSGELFF. The CDR3 DNA sequence: TGTGCCACCAGTGATGCCAGGAGGGGCGGATCCGGGGAGCTGTTTTTT.

J is TRBJ2-5 and V is TRBV2; possibly TRBD1 for D (5 bases). Between the trimmed V and J ends, which lost 7 bases and 4 bases, there was a span of 19 bases. This CDR3 has 15 amino acids. The germline V gene encodes CDR1 SNHLY and CDR2 FYNNEI. CDR3 DNA sequence: TGTGCCAGCAAATTGCCCCAGGGATGGGGAGAGACCCAGTACTTC. It is translated as CASKLPQGWGETQYF.

This clonotype was seen a few times. This chain joins TRBV7-6 and TRBJ2-5; 11 bases are shared with TRBD2. The CDR3 loop spans 16 amino acids. Per the germline V gene, CDR1 is SGHVS and CDR2 is FNYEAQ. The V gene end was trimmed by 4 bases and the J gene end by 4 bases; junction bases not matched to a gene: 8. CDR3 bases: TGTGCCAGCAGCTCCTATAGCGGGGGGGCGGGAGAGACCCAGTACTTC. Amino acid sequence: CASSSYSGGAGETQYF.

This clonotype turned up a few times. This rearrangement joins TRBV5-1 to TRBJ2-3, with 7 bases lining up with TRBD1. V lost 3 bases, J lost 5 bases, and 3 bases stayed unmatched. Looked up from germline, CDR1 is SGHRS and CDR2 is YFSETQ. This CDR3 is built from 13 residues. The CDR3 DNA sequence: TGCGCCAGCAGCTACCAGGGGGTAGATACGCAGTATTTT. Translating gives CASSYQGVDTQYF.

V usage is TRBV29-1 and J usage is TRBJ2-7, with D perhaps matching TRBD1 or TRBD2 (6 bases each). The CDR3 has 14 residues. The V gene's germline CDR1 is SQVTM and CDR2 ANQGSEA. The V gene lost 7 bases and the J gene lost 6 bases, with 22 bases spanning the gap. The CDR3 sequence is CSAELGGRSGEQYF. CDR3 DNA sequence: TGCAGCGCCGAACTGGGGGGCAGGTCGGGCGAGCAGTACTTC.

J is TRBJ2-3 and V is TRBV7-8; weak D call: TRBD1 (5 bases). Deletions cut 3 bases from V and 4 bases from J, with 20 bases between. Per germline, CDR1 SGHVS and CDR2 FQNEAQ. This CDR3 comprises 17 residues. The CDR3 sequence: CASSLTVASGIPDTQYF. In DNA form, the CDR3 reads TGTGCCAGCAGCTTGACCGTCGCATCAGGGATACCAGATACGCAGTATTTT.